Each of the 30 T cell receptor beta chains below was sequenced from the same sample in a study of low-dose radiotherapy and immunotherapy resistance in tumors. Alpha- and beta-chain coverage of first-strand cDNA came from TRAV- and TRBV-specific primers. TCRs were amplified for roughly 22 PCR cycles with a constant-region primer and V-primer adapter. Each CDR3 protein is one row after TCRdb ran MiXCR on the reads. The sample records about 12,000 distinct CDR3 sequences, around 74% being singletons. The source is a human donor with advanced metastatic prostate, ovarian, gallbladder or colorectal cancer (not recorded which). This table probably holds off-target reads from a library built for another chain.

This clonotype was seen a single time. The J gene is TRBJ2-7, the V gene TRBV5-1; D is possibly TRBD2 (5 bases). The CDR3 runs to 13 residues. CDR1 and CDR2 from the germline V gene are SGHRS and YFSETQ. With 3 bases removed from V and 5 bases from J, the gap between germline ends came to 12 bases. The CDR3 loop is CASSSRPGNEQYF. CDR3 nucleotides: TGCGCCAGCAGCTCCCGTCCCGGGAACGAGCAGTACTTC. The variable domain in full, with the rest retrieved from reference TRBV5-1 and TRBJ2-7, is KAGVTQTPRYLIKTRGQQVTLSCSPISGHRSVSWYQQTPGQGLQFLFEYFSETQRNKGNFPGRFSGRQFSNSRSEMNVSTLELGDSALYLCASSSRPGNEQYFGPGTRLTVT.

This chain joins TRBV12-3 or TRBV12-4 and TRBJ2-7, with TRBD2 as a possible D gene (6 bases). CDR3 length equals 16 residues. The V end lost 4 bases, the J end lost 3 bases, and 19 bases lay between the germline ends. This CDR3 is CASSSSGTPNFYEQYF. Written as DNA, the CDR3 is TGTGCCAGCAGTTCCTCCGGGACTCCGAATTTCTACGAGCAGTACTTC.

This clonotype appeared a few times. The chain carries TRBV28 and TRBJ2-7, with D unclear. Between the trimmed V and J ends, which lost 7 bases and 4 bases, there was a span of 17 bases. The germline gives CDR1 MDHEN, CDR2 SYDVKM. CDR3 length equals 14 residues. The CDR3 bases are TGTGCCAGCACCCACGGGTTCCCTTTGTACGAGCAGTACTTC. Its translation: CASTHGFPLYEQYF.

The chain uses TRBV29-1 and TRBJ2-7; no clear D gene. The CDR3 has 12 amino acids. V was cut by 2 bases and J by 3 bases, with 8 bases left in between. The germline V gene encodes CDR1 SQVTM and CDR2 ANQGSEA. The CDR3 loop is CSVESDGYEQYF. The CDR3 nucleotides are TGCAGCGTTGAAAGTGACGGCTACGAGCAGTACTTC.

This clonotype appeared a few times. The CDR3 reads CAISDRQGQGIEQFF. Written as DNA, the CDR3 is TGTGCCATCAGTGATCGTCAAGGACAGGGGATTGAGCAGTTCTTC. The chain has TRBV10-3 and TRBJ2-1, with 9 bases lining up with TRBD1. The CDR3 is 15 residues long. Trimming took 3 bases from V and 9 from J; bases not matched to a gene: 9. The germline CDR1 and CDR2 sequences are ENHRY and SYGVKD.

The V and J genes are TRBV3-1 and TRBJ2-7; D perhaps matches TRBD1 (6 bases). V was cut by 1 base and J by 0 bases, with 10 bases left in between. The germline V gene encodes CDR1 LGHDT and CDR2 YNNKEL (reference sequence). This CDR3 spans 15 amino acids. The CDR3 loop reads CASSQGQAASYEQYF. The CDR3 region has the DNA TGTGCCAGCAGCCAAGGACAGGCCGCCTCCTACGAGCAGTACTTC.

In DNA, the CDR3 is TGTGCCAGCACCCTGACGGGGGGCTGGAATCAGCCCCAGCATTTT. It encodes CASTLTGGWNQPQHF. This chain links TRBV28 with TRBJ1-5; the D gene is possibly TRBD1 (6 bases). This CDR3 region has 15 residues. Germline V gives CDR1 MDHEN, CDR2 SYDVKM. V lost 7 bases, J lost 4 bases, and 17 bases lay in between.

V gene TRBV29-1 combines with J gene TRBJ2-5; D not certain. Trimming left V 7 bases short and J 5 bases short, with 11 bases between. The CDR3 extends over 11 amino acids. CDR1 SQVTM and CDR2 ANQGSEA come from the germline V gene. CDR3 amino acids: CSATSLETQYF. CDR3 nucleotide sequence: TGCAGCGCCACATCGTTGGAGACCCAGTACTTC.

In DNA form, the CDR3 reads TGTGCCAGCAGTTTTCCCGGACAGGGCGGCGAAAAACTGTTTTTT. Its translation: CASSFPGQGGEKLFF. V gene TRBV12-3 or TRBV12-4 combines with J gene TRBJ1-4; TRBD1 aligns across 8 bases. J lost 8 bases, V lost 3 bases, and 8 bases had no gene match. The length of the CDR3 is 15 residues.

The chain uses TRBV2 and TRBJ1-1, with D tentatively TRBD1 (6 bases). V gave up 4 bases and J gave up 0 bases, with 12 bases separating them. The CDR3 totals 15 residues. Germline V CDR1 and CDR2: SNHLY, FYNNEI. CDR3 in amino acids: CASSVTRGLNTEAFF. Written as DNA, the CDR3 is TGTGCCAGCAGTGTAACCAGGGGCTTGAACACTGAAGCTTTCTTT.

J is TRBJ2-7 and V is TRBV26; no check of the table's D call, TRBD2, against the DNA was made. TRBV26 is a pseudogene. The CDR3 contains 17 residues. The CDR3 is CASSSHGESPSSYEQYF. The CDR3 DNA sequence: TGTGCCAGCAGTTCGCACGGGGAGAGCCCGAGCTCCTACGAGCAGTACTTC.

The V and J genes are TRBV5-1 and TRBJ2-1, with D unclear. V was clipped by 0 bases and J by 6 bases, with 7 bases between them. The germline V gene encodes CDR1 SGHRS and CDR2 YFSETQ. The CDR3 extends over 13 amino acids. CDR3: CASSLAQINEQFF. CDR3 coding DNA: TGCGCCAGCAGCTTGGCACAGATCAATGAGCAGTTCTTC.

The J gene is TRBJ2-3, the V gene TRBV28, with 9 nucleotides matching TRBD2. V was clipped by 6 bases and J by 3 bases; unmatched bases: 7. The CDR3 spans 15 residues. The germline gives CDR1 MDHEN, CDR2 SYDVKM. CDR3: CASRLAGEGTDTQYF. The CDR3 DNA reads TGTGCCAGCAGGTTAGCGGGAGAGGGGACAGATACGCAGTATTTT.

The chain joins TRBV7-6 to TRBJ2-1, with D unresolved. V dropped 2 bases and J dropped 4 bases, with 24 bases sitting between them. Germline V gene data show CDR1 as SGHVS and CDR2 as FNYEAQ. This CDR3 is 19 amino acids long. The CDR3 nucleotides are TGTGCCAGCAGCTTATATTTGATACGGGTGACCGAGACTTACAATGAGCAGTTCTTC. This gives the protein CASSLYLIRVTETYNEQFF.

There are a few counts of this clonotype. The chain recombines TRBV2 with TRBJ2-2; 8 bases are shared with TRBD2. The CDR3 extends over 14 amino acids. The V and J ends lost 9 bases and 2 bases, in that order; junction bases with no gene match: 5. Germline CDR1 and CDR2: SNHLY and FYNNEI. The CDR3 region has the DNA TGTGCCAGTTCGGGACTAGATAACACCGGGGAGCTGTTTTTT. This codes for CASSGLDNTGELFF.

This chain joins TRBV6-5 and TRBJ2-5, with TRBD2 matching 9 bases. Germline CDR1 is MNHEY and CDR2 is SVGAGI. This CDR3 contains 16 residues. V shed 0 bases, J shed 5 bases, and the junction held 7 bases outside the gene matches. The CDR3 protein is CASSYSASGIAETQYF. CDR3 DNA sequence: TGTGCCAGCAGTTACTCGGCTAGCGGGATCGCTGAGACCCAGTACTTC.

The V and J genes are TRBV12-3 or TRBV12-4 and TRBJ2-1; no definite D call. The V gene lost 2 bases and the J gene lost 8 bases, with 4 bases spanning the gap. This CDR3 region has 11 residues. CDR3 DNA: TGTGCCAGCAGTTTATTGGATGAGCAGTTCTTC. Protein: CASSLLDEQFF.

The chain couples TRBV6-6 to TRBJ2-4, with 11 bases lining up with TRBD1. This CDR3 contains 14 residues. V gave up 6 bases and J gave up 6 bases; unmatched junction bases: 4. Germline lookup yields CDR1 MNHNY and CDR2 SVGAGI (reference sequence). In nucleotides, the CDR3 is TGTGCCAGCAGGGCCGGGACAGGGGGAAACATTCAGTACTTC. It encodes CASRAGTGGNIQYF.

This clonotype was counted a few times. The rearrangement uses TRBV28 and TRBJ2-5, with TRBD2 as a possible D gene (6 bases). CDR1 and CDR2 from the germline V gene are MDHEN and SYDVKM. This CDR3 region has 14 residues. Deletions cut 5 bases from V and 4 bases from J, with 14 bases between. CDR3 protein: CASSPQAGRETQYF. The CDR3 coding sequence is TGTGCCAGCAGTCCTCAGGCGGGGCGAGAGACCCAGTACTTC. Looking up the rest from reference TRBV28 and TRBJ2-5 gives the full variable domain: DVKVTQSSRYLVKRTGEKVFLECVQDMDHENMFWYRQDPGLGLRLIYFSYDVKMKEKGDIPEGYSVSREKKERFSLILESASTNQTSMYLCASSPQAGRETQYFGPGTRLLVL.

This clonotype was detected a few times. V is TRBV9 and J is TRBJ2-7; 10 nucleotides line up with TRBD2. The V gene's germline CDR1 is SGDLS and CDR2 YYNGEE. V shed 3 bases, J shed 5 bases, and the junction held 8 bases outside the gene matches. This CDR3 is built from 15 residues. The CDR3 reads CASSATSGISHEQYF. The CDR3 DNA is TGTGCCAGCAGCGCCACTAGCGGGATATCACACGAGCAGTACTTC.

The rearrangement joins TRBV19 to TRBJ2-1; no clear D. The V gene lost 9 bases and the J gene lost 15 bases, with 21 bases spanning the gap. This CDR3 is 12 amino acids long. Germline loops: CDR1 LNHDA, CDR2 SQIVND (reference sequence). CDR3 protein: CASRPGLERMFF. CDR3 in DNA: TGTGCCAGCAGGCCCGGGCTGGAAAGGATGTTCTTC.

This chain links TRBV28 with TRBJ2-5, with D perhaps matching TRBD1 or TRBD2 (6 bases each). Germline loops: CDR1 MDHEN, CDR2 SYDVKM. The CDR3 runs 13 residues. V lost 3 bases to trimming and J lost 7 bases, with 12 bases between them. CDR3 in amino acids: CASSFGGAGTQYF. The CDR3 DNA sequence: TGTGCCAGCAGTTTCGGGGGCGCGGGGACCCAGTACTTC.

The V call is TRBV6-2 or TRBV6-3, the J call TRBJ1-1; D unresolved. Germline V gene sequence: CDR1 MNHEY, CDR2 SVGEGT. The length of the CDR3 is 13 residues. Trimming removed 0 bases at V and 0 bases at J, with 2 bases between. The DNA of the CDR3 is TGTGCCAGCAGTTACTCAATGAACACTGAAGCTTTCTTT. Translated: CASSYSMNTEAFF.

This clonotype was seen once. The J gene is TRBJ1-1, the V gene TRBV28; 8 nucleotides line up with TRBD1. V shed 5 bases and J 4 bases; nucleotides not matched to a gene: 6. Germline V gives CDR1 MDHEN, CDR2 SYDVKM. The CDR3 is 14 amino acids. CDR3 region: CASSRTGLVTEAFF. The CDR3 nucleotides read TGTGCCAGCAGTCGGACAGGGCTGGTCACTGAAGCTTTCTTT. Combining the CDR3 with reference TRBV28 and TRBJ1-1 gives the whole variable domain DVKVTQSSRYLVKRTGEKVFLECVQDMDHENMFWYRQDPGLGLRLIYFSYDVKMKEKGDIPEGYSVSREKKERFSLILESASTNQTSMYLCASSRTGLVTEAFFGQGTRLTVV.

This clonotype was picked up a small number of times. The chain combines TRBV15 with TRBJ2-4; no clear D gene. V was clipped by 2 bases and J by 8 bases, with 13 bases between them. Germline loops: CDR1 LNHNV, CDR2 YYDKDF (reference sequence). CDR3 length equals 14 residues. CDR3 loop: CATSRSSSLDIQYF. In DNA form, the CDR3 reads TGTGCCACCAGCAGATCGTCCAGTCTAGACATTCAGTACTTC.

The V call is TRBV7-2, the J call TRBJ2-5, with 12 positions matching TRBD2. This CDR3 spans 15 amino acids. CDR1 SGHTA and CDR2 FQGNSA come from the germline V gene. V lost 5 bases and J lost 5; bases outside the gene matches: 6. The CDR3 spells CASSTRLAGAETQYF. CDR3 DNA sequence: TGTGCCAGCAGCACCCGACTAGCGGGAGCGGAGACCCAGTACTTC. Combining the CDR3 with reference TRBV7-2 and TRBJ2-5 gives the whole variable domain GAGVSQSPSNKVTEKGKDVELRCDPISGHTALYWYRQSLGQGLEFLIYFQGNSAPDKSGLPSDRFSAERTGGSVSTLTIQRTQQEDSAVYLCASSTRLAGAETQYFGPGTRLLVL.

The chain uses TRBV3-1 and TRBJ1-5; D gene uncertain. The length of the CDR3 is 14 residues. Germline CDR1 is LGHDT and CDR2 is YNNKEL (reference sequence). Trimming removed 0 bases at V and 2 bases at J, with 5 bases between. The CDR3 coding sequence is TGTGCCAGCAGCCAAGATACGGGCAATCAGCCCCAGCATTTT. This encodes CASSQDTGNQPQHF. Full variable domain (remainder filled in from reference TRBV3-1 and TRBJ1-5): DTAVSQTPKYLVTQMGNDKSIKCEQNLGHDTMYWYKQDSKKFLKIMFSYNNKELIINETVPNRFSPKSPDKAHLNLHINSLELGDSAVYFCASSQDTGNQPQHFGDGTRLSIL.

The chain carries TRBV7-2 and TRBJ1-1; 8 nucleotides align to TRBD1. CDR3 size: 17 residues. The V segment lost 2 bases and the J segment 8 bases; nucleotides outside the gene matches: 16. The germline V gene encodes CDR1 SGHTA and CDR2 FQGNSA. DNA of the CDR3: TGTGCCAGCAGCTTATTATGGAGTCAGGGGGCAATCGGAGAAGCTTTCTTT. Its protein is CASSLLWSQGAIGEAFF. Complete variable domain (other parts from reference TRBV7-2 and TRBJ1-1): GAGVSQSPSNKVTEKGKDVELRCDPISGHTALYWYRQSLGQGLEFLIYFQGNSAPDKSGLPSDRFSAERTGGSVSTLTIQRTQQEDSAVYLCASSLLWSQGAIGEAFFGQGTRLTVV.

The CDR3 sequence: CASSETSGRSNQPQHF. The CDR3 DNA follows: TGTGCCAGCAGTGAAACGTCAGGCAGGTCCAATCAGCCCCAGCATTTT. V usage is TRBV2 and J usage is TRBJ1-5; D call uncertain. V was pared by 2 bases and J by 3 bases, with 14 bases between. This CDR3 is 16 amino acids long. CDR1 and CDR2 (germline): SNHLY, FYNNEI.

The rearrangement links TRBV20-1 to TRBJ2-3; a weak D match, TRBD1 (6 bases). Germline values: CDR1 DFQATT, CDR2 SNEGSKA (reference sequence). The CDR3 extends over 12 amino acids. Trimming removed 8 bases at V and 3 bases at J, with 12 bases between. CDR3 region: CSQGWGTDTQYF. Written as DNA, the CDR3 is TGCAGTCAGGGGTGGGGGACAGATACGCAGTATTTT.